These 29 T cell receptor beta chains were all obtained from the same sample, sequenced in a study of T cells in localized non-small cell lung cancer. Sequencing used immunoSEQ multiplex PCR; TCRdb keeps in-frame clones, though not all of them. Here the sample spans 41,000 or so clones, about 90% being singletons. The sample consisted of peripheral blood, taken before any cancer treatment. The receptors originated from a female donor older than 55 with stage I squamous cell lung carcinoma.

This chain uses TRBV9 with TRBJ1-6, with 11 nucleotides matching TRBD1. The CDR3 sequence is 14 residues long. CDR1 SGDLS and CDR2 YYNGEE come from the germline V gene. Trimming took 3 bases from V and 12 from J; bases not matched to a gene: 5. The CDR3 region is CASSAGQGEVPLHF. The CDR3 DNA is TGTGCCAGCAGCGCGGGACAGGGGGAAGTACCCCTCCACTTT.

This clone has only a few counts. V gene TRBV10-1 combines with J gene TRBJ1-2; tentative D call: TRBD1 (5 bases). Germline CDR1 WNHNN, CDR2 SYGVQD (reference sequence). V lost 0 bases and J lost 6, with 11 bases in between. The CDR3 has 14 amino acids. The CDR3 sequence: CASSESRAGHGYTF. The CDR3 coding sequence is TGCGCCAGCAGTGAGTCAAGGGCAGGGCATGGCTACACCTTC.

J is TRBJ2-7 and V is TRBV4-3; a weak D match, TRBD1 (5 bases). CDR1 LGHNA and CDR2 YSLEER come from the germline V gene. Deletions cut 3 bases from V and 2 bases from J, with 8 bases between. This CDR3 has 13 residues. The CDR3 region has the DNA TGCGCCAGCAGCCAGGACACTACCTACGAGCAGTACTTC. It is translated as CASSQDTTYEQYF.

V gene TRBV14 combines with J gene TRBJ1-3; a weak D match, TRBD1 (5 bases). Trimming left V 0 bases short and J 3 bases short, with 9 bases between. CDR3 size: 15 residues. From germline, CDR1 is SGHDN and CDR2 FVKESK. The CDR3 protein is CASSQEGGFGNTIYF. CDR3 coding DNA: TGTGCCAGCAGCCAAGAGGGGGGGTTTGGAAACACCATATATTTT.

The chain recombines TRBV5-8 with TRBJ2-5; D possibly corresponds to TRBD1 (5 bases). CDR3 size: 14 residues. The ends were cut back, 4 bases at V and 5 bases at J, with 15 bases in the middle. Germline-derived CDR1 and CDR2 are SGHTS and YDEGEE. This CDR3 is CASSLYQGRETQYF. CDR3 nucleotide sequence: TGTGCCAGCAGCCTGTACCAGGGCCGGGAGACCCAGTACTTC.

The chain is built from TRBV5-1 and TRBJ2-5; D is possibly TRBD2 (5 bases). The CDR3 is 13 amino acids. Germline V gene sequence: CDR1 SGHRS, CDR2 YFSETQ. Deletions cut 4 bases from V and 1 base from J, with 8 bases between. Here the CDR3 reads CASSIGLQETQYF. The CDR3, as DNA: TGCGCCAGCAGCATCGGACTCCAAGAGACCCAGTACTTC.

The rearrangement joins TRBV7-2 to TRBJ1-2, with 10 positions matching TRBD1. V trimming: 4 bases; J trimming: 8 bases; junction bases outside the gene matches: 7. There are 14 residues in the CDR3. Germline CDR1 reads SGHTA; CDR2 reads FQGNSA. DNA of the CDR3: TGTGCCAGCAGCTGGAGGGGACAGGGGCAAGGCTACACCTTC. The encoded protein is CASSWRGQGQGYTF.

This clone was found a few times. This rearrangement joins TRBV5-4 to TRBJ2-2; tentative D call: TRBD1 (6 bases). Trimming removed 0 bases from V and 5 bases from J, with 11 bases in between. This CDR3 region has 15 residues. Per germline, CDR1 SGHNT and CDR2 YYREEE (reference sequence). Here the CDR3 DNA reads TGTGCCAGCAGCTTGGCCAGGGGCGCGACCGGGGAGCTGTTTTTT. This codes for CASSLARGATGELFF.

CDR3 loop: CARTHSQLMNTEAFF. The CDR3 DNA reads TGTGCCAGAACACATTCTCAATTGATGAACACTGAAGCTTTCTTT. The chain couples TRBV5-3 to TRBJ1-1; D is ambiguous. TRBV5-3 is an open reading frame, and its role is uncertain. CDR3 length: 15 amino acids. The V end lost 6 bases, the J end lost 0 bases, and 15 bases lay between the germline ends.

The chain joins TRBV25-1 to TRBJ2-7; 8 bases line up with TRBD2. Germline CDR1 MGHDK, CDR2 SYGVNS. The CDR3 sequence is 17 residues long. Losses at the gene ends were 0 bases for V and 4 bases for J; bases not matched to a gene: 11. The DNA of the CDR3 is TGTGCCAGCAGTGAATACGGGATCGGGACTAGTGGTTACGAGCAGTACTTC. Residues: CASSEYGIGTSGYEQYF.

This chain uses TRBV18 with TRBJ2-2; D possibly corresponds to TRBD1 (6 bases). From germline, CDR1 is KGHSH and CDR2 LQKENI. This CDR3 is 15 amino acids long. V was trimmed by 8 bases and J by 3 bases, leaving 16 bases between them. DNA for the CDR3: TGTGCCAGCAGACAGGCTTTTCTGGACACCGGGGAGCTGTTTTTT. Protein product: CASRQAFLDTGELFF.

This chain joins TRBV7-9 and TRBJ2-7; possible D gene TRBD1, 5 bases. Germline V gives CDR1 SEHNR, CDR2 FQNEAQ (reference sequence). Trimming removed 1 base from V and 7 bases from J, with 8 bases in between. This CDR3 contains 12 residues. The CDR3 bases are TGTGCCAGCAGCTTAGAGGGGCTTGAGCAGTACTTC. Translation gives CASSLEGLEQYF.

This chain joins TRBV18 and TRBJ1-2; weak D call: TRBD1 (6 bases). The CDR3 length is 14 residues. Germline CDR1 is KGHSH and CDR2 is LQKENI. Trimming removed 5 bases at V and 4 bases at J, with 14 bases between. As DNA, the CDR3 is TGTGCCAGCTCATCCCGGACAGTCCTCTATGGCTACACCTTC. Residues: CASSSRTVLYGYTF.

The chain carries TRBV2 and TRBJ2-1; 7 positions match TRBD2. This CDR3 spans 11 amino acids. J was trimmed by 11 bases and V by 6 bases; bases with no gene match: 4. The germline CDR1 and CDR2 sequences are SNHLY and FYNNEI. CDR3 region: CASREGLKQFF. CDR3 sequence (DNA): TGTGCCAGCAGAGAGGGACTAAAGCAGTTCTTC.

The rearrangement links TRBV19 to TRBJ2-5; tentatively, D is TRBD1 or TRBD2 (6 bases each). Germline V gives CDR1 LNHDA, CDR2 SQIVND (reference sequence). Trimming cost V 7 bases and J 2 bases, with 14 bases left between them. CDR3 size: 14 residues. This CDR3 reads CASMAGQTQETQYF. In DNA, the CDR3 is TGTGCCAGTATGGCGGGACAAACACAAGAGACCCAGTACTTC.

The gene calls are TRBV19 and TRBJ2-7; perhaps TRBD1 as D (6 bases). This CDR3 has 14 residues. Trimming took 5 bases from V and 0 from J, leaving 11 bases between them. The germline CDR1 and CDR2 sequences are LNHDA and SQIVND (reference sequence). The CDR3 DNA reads TGTGCCAGTAGTCGGACAGCGCGCTCCTACGAGCAGTACTTC. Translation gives CASSRTARSYEQYF.

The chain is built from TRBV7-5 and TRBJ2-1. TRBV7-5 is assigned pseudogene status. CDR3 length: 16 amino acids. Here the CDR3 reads CVRGLTPGRRQGPQFF. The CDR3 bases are TGTGTCAGAGGACTCACTCCCGGGAGACGCCAGGGGCCCCAGTTCTTC.

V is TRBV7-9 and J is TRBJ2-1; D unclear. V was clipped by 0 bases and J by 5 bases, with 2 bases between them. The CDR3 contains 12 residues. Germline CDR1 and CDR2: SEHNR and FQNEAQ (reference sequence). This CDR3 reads CASSLANNEQFF. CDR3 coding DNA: TGTGCCAGCAGCTTAGCCAACAATGAGCAGTTCTTC.

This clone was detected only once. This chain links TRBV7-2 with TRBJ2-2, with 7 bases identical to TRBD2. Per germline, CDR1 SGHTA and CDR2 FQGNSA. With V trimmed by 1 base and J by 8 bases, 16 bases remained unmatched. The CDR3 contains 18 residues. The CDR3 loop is CASSLGASGNWKAGELFF. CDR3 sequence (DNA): TGTGCCAGCAGCTTAGGGGCCAGCGGGAACTGGAAGGCTGGGGAGCTGTTTTTT.

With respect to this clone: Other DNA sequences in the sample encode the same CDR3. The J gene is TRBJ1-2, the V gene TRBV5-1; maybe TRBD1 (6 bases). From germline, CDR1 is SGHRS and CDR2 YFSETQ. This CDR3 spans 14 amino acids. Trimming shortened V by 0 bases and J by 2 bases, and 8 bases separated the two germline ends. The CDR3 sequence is CASSLGTGNYGYTF. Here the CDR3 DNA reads TGCGCCAGCAGCTTGGGAACAGGGAACTATGGCTACACCTTC.

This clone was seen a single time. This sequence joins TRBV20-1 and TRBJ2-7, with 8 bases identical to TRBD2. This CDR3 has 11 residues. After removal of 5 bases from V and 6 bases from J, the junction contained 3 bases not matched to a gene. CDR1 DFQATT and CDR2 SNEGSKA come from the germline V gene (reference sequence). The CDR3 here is CSAGLAGEQYF. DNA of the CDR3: TGCAGTGCTGGACTAGCAGGCGAGCAGTACTTC.

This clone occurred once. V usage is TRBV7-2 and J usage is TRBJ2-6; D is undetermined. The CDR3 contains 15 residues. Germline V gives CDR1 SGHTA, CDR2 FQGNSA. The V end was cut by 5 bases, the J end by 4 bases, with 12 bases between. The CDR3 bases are TGTGCCAGCAGCCCTCAAATAAGGGGGGCCAACGTCCTGACTTTC. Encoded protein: CASSPQIRGANVLTF.

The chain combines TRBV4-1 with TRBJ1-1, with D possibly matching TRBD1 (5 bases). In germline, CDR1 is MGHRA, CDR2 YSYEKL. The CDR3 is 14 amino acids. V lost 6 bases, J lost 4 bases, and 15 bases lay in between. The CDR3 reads CASRKFGGGTEAFF. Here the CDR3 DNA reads TGCGCCAGCAGAAAATTCGGCGGGGGCACTGAAGCTTTCTTT.

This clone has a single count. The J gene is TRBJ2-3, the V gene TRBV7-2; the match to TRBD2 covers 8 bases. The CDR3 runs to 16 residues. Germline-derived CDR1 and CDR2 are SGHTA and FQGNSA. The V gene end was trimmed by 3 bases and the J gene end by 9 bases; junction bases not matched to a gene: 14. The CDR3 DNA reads TGTGCCAGCAGCTTGGACGGGAGGGGGATAGGGCGAACGCAGTATTTT. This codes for CASSLDGRGIGRTQYF.

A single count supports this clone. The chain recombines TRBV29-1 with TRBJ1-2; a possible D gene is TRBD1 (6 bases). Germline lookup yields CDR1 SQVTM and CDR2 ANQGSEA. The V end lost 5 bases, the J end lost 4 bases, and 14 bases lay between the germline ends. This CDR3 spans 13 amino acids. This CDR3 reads CSVSLGDTYGYTF. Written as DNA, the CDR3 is TGCAGCGTTAGCCTTGGGGACACCTATGGCTACACCTTC.

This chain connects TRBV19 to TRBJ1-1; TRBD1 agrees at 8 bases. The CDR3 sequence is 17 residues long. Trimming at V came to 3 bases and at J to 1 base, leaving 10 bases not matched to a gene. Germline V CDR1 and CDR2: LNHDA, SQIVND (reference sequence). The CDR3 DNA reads TGTGCCAGTAGTATGGATCACCAGGGGGCAGGGAACACTGAAGCTTTCTTT. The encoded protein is CASSMDHQGAGNTEAFF.

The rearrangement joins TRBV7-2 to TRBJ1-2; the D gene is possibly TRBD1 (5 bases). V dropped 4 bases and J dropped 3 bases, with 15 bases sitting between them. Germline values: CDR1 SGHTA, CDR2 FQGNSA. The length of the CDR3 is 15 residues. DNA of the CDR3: TGTGCCAGCAGCTCAAACCGGGGGGTACACTATGGCTACACCTTC. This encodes CASSSNRGVHYGYTF. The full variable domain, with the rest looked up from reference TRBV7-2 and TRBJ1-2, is GAGVSQSPSNKVTEKGKDVELRCDPISGHTALYWYRQSLGQGLEFLIYFQGNSAPDKSGLPSDRFSAERTGGSVSTLTIQRTQQEDSAVYLCASSSNRGVHYGYTFGSGTRLTVV.

The CDR3 sequence: CASSLAAGGYEQYF. The CDR3 DNA sequence: TGTGCCAGCAGCTTAGCAGCGGGAGGCTACGAGCAGTACTTC. The chain has TRBV7-9 and TRBJ2-7; TRBD2 agrees at 9 bases. The germline gives CDR1 SEHNR, CDR2 FQNEAQ (reference sequence). This CDR3 has 14 residues. V gave up 0 bases and J gave up 3 bases; unmatched junction bases: 0. The variable domain in full, with the rest retrieved from reference TRBV7-9 and TRBJ2-7, is DTGVSQNPRHKITKRGQNVTFRCDPISEHNRLYWYRQTLGQGPEFLTYFQNEAQLEKSRLLSDRFSAERPKGSFSTLEIQRTEQGDSAMYLCASSLAAGGYEQYFGPGTRLTVT.

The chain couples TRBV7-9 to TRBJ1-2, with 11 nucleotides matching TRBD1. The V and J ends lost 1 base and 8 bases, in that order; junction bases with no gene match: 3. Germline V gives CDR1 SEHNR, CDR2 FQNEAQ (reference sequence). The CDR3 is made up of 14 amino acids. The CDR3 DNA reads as TGTGCCAGCAGCTTAGGGGACAGGGGGAAGGGCTACACCTTC. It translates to CASSLGDRGKGYTF. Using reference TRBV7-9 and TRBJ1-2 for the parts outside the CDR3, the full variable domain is DTGVSQNPRHKITKRGQNVTFRCDPISEHNRLYWYRQTLGQGPEFLTYFQNEAQLEKSRLLSDRFSAERPKGSFSTLEIQRTEQGDSAMYLCASSLGDRGKGYTFGSGTRLTVV.